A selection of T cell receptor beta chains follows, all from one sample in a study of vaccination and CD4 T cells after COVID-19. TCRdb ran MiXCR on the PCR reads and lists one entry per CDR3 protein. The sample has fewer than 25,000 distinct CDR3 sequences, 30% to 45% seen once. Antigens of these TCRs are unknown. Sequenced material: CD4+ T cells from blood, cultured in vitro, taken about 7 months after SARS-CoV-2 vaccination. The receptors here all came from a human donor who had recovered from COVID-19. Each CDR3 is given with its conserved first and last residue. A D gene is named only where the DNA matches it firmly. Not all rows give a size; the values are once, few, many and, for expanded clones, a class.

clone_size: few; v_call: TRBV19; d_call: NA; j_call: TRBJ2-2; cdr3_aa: CASSRAANTGELFF; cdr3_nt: TGTGCCAGCAGTAGAGCAGCGAACACCGGGGAGCTGTTTTTT
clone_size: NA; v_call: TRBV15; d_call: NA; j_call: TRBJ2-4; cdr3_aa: CATSRPKNIQYF; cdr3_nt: TGTGCCACCAGCAGGCCAAAAAACATTCAGTACTTC
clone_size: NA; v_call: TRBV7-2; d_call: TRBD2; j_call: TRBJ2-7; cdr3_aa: CASSFFSREDYEQYF; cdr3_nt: TGTGCCAGCAGCTTTTTCTCGCGGGAGGACTACGAGCAGTACTTC
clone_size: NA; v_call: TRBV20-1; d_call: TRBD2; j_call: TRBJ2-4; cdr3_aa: CSAHGTSGTIAKNIQYF; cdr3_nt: TGCAGTGCGCACGGGACTAGCGGGACGATAGCCAAAAACATTCAGTACTTC
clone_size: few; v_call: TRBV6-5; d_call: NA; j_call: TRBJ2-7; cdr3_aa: CASSYGSRVPYEQYF; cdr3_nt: TGTGCCAGCAGTTACGGAAGTCGGGTCCCCTACGAGCAGTACTTC
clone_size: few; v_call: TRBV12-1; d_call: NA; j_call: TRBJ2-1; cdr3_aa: CASRQGYNEQFF; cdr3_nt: TGTGCCAGCAGACAGGGCTACAATGAGCAGTTCTTC
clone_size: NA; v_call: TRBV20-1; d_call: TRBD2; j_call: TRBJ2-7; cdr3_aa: CSATGTSGTLSTSYEQYF; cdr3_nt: TGCAGTGCGACCGGGACTAGCGGGACTCTGAGTACCTCCTACGAGCAGTACTTC
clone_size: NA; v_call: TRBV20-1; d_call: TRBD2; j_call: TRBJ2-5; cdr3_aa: CSAKREVGRETQYF; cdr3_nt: TGCAGTGCCAAGCGGGAAGTAGGCAGGGAGACCCAGTACTTC
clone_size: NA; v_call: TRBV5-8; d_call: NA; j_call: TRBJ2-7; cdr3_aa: CASSLGTAFIYEQYF; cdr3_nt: TGTGCCAGCAGCCTCGGGACGGCCTTCATCTACGAGCAGTACTTC
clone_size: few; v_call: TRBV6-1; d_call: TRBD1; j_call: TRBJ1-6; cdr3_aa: CASIDRQGFGSPLHF; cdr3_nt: TGTGCCAGCATCGACCGACAGGGGTTTGGGTCACCCCTCCACTTT
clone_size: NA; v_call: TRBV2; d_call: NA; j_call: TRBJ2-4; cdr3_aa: CASMESVAKNIQYF; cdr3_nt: TGTGCCAGCATGGAGTCCGTAGCCAAAAACATTCAGTACTTC
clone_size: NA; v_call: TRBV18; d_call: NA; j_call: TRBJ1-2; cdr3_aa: CASSRGLNYGYTF; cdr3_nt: TGTGCCAGCTCACGTGGACTGAACTATGGCTACACCTTC
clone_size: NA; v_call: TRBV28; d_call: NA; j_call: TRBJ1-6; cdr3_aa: CASRDTANSPLHF; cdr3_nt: TGTGCCAGCAGAGACACAGCGAATTCACCCCTCCACTTT
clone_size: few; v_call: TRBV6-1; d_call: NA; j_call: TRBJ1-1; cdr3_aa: CASRYTGTSTEAFF; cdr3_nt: TGTGCCAGCAGATATACCGGGACATCGACTGAAGCTTTCTTT
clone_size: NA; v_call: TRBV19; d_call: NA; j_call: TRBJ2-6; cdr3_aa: CAIRGPPGANVLTF; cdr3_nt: TGTGCGATTCGAGGGCCCCCTGGGGCCAACGTCCTGACTTTC
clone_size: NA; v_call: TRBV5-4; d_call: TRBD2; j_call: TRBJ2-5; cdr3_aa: CASSLASGSSETQYF; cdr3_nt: TGTGCCAGCAGCTTGGCTAGCGGGAGCTCAGAGACCCAGTACTTC
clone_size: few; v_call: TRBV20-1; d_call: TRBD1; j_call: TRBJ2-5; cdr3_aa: CSASRTGQETQYF; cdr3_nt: TGCAGTGCTAGTAGGACAGGACAAGAGACCCAGTACTTC
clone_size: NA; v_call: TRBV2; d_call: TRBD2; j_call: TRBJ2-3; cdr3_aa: CASSYQREGDTQYF; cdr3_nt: TGTGCCAGCAGTTATCAGCGGGAGGGAGATACGCAGTATTTT
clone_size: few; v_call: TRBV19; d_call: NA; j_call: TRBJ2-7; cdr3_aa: CASIRRHEQYF; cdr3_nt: TGTGCCAGTATTAGGCGGCACGAGCAGTACTTC
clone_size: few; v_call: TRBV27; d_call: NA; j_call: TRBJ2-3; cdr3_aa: CASSPPDRLSQYF; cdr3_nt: TGTGCCAGCAGTCCCCCAGATCGTCTTTCGCAGTATTTT
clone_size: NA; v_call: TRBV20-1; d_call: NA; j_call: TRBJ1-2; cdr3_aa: CSAFHRDSGYTF; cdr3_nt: TGCAGTGCCTTCCACAGGGATTCTGGCTACACCTTC
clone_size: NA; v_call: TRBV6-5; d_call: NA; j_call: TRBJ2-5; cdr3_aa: CASSSGRTPPTQYF; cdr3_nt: TGTGCCAGCAGTTCCGGACGGACCCCCCCGACCCAGTACTTC